A selection of T cell receptor beta chains follows, all from one sample in a study of blood T cell repertoires in COVID-19. The table came from immunoSEQ multiplex PCR; TCRdb's copy has only in-frame clones and leaves some out. The data hold about 400,000 clones, with 87% observed a single time. Sequencing was performed on PBMCs or T cells enriched from blood (not recorded which). The receptors come from a man aged 40-55 years in a cohort exposed to, infected with or recovered from COVID-19 (not recorded which). The CDR3 runs from the conserved cysteine through the conserved F or W. The D gene is left open where the match is weak. Clone size is not always given. Where it is, it says once, few, many or a class for expanded clones.

CDR3	DNA	size	J	D	V
CASSSDRDTFGYEQYF	TGTGCCAGCAGCTCGGACAGGGATACATTTGGCTACGAGCAGTACTTC	many	TRBJ2-7	TRBD1	TRBV7-9
CASSTRDRVAEAFF	TGTGCCAGCAGCACCAGGGACAGGGTGGCTGAAGCTTTCTTT	-	TRBJ1-1	TRBD1	TRBV3-1/TRBV3-2
CASSSGGVQETQYF	TGTGCCAGCAGCTCGGGAGGGGTCCAAGAGACCCAGTACTTC	once	TRBJ2-5	TRBD2	TRBV7-6
CASRSGTSGRNTGELFF	TGTGCCAGCAGATCCGGGACTAGCGGGAGGAACACCGGGGAGCTGTTTTTT	once	TRBJ2-2	TRBD2	TRBV2
CASQVGETQYF	TGTGCCAGCCAGGTCGGAGAGACCCAGTACTTC	-	TRBJ2-5	-	TRBV19
CASSPEGNTNYGYTF	TGCGCCAGCAGCCCGGAGGGGAATACTAACTATGGCTACACCTTC	-	TRBJ1-2	-	TRBV5-1
CASSLLDGGYNEQFF	TGTGCCAGCAGCTTGTTAGACGGCGGATACAATGAGCAGTTCTTC	-	TRBJ2-1	-	TRBV5-6
CASSSGLAVGEQFF	TGTGCCAGCAGTTCGGGACTAGCAGTTGGGGAGCAGTTCTTC	-	TRBJ2-1	TRBD2	TRBV6-5
CASSPGGNEQFF	TGTGCCAGCAGCCCCGGGGGGAATGAGCAGTTCTTC	once	TRBJ2-1	TRBD2	TRBV9
CASSVIAGSEQYF	TGTGCCAGCAGCGTAATAGCGGGAAGCGAGCAGTACTTC	-	TRBJ2-7	TRBD2	TRBV9
CASSLISSGSLDTGELFF	TGTGCCAGCAGCTTAATATCTAGCGGGAGTCTTGACACCGGGGAGCTGTTTTTT	-	TRBJ2-2	TRBD2	TRBV7-9
CASSGQGRTYNEQFF	TGTGCCAGTAGTGGACAGGGGAGGACCTACAATGAGCAGTTCTTC	once	TRBJ2-1	TRBD1	TRBV19
CASIEPGQGVYEQYF	TGCGCCAGCATTGAGCCCGGACAGGGGGTCTACGAGCAGTACTTC	-	TRBJ2-7	TRBD1	TRBV10-2
CASSLSGAPEAFF	TGTGCCAGCAGCTTAAGTGGGGCCCCTGAAGCTTTCTTT	-	TRBJ1-1	-	TRBV11-3
CASSYSIVTDNSPLHF	TGTGCCAGCAGTTACTCGATAGTCACCGATAATTCACCCCTCCACTTT	-	TRBJ1-6	-	TRBV6-5
CASSYSSLAGDTQYF	TGTGCCAGCAGTTACTCGTCGCTAGCGGGAGATACGCAGTATTTT	-	TRBJ2-3	TRBD2	TRBV6-5
CASSLAQQGDEQFF	TGCGCCAGCAGCTTGGCTCAACAGGGCGATGAGCAGTTCTTC	-	TRBJ2-1	-	TRBV5-1
CASSTQVYGYTF	TGTGCCAGCAGTACACAGGTATATGGCTACACCTTC	-	TRBJ1-2	-	TRBV28
CASTHPGTQPYEQYF	TGTGCCAGCACTCACCCCGGGACTCAACCCTACGAGCAGTACTTC	-	TRBJ2-7	-	TRBV6-5
CASSQSSGGEDGYTF	TGTGCCAGCTCACAGAGTTCGGGGGGGGAAGATGGCTACACCTTC	-	TRBJ1-2	-	TRBV18
CASSLAPGQPAYEQYF	TGTGCCAGCAGTTTAGCCCCCGGACAACCAGCCTACGAGCAGTACTTC	-	TRBJ2-7	-	TRBV27
CASSPQEQGSSYNEQFF	TGTGCCAGCAGCCCCCAGGAACAGGGGAGCTCCTACAATGAGCAGTTCTTC	-	TRBJ2-1	TRBD1	TRBV5-4
CASKLNSGSETQYF	TGTGCCAGCAAGCTTAATAGCGGGAGCGAGACCCAGTACTTC	-	TRBJ2-5	TRBD2	TRBV7-2
CASSPPSLSSYEQYF	TGTGCCAGCTCACCACCCTCATTGAGCTCCTACGAGCAGTACTTC	-	TRBJ2-7	-	TRBV18
CASSTLASGSSADTQYF	TGTGCCAGTAGTACCCTCGCTAGCGGGAGCTCCGCAGATACGCAGTATTTT	-	TRBJ2-3	TRBD2	TRBV19
CASSQDVRGSQPQHF	TGTGCCAGCAGCCAAGATGTTCGAGGGAGTCAGCCCCAGCATTTT	-	TRBJ1-5	-	TRBV3-1/TRBV3-2
CASSPGEVNTEAFF	TGTGCCAGCTCACCCGGGGAAGTAAACACTGAAGCTTTCTTT	-	TRBJ1-1	-	TRBV18
CASSTRTAYEQYF	TGTGCCAGCAGCACAAGGACAGCCTACGAGCAGTACTTC	once	TRBJ2-7	-	TRBV7-9
CASSPGSGRDEQFF	TGCGCCAGCAGCCCTGGTAGCGGGAGAGATGAGCAGTTCTTC	once	TRBJ2-1	TRBD2	TRBV5-1
CASSVGTDNEQFF	TGTGCCAGCAGCGTAGGTACAGACAATGAGCAGTTCTTC	-	TRBJ2-1	-	TRBV9
CASSPPKTGNTEAFF	TGTGCCAGCTCACCACCGAAGACAGGAAACACTGAAGCTTTCTTT	-	TRBJ1-1	-	TRBV18
CASSLRGGNYGYTF	TGTGCCAGCAGTTTACGGGGGGGTAACTATGGCTACACCTTC	-	TRBJ1-2	-	TRBV28
CASATGTSGYNEQFF	TGCGCCAGCGCAACCGGGACTAGCGGCTACAATGAGCAGTTCTTC	few	TRBJ2-1	TRBD2	TRBV5-1
CASRFRDKGDSRPQHF	TGTGCCAGTAGATTCCGAGACAAGGGGGATAGTCGGCCCCAGCATTTT	-	TRBJ1-5	-	TRBV19
CASSQTPGLNTGELFF	TGTGCCAGCAGCCAGACACCGGGACTGAACACCGGGGAGCTGTTTTTT	-	TRBJ2-2	-	TRBV4-2
CASSRGTEAFF	TGTGCCAGCAGCCGGGGCACTGAAGCTTTCTTT	-	TRBJ1-1	-	TRBV28
CASSLVGRGEKLFF	TGTGCCAGCAGCTTGGTGGGGCGGGGTGAAAAACTGTTTTTT	once	TRBJ1-4	-	TRBV5-4
CASSLDPSGIYEQYF	TGTGCCAGCAGCTTGGACCCTAGCGGGATTTACGAGCAGTACTTC	-	TRBJ2-7	TRBD2	TRBV5-4
CASSYGGVSQPQHF	TGTGCCAGCAGTTACGGAGGGGTTAGTCAGCCCCAGCATTTT	-	TRBJ1-5	-	TRBV6-5
CASTFSSYNEQFF	TGTGCCAGCACTTTTAGCTCCTACAATGAGCAGTTCTTC	-	TRBJ2-1	-	TRBV2
CASREGQNNSPLHF	TGTGCCAGCAGGGAGGGACAGAATAATTCACCCCTCCACTTT	once	TRBJ1-6	TRBD1	TRBV6-5
CASSLRTSGTNEQFF	TGTGCCAGCAGCTTACGGACTAGCGGGACTAATGAGCAGTTCTTC	-	TRBJ2-1	TRBD2	TRBV11-3
CASSSGGSGTLWDTQYF	TGTGCCAGCAGTTCGGGTGGTAGCGGGACCCTCTGGGATACGCAGTATTTT	once	TRBJ2-3	TRBD2	TRBV28
CASSLAGGPGSQYF	TGTGCCAGCAGTCTAGCGGGAGGGCCTGGATCGCAGTATTTT	once	TRBJ2-3	TRBD2	TRBV3-1/TRBV3-2
CASSIAAATGPDTQYF	TGTGCCAGTAGTATAGCCGCGGCGACAGGGCCAGATACGCAGTATTTT	-	TRBJ2-3	TRBD1	TRBV19
CASSVRLAGGDTQYF	TGTGCCAGCAGTGTACGGCTAGCGGGAGGAGATACGCAGTATTTT	-	TRBJ2-3	TRBD2	TRBV2
CASRSDSGANVLTF	TGTGCCAGCAGGTCAGACTCTGGGGCCAACGTCCTGACTTTC	-	TRBJ2-6	-	TRBV6-5
CASSQAGNTEAFF	TGTGCCAGCAGCCAGGCGGGGAACACTGAAGCTTTCTTT	-	TRBJ1-1	-	TRBV3-1/TRBV3-2
CAWSLENYEQYF	TGTGCCTGGAGTTTAGAAAACTACGAGCAGTACTTC	-	TRBJ2-7	-	TRBV30
CASSPYRGRETQYF	TGTGCCAGCAGTCCCTACAGGGGTCGGGAGACCCAGTACTTC	-	TRBJ2-5	TRBD1	TRBV27
CASSPDLRNTEAFF	TGTGCCAGCTCACCAGACTTACGGAACACTGAAGCTTTCTTT	-	TRBJ1-1	-	TRBV18
CASKYGSLSGRAETQYF	TGCGCCAGCAAATATGGATCTTTGAGCGGGAGGGCAGAGACCCAGTACTTC	-	TRBJ2-5	TRBD2	TRBV5-1
CASSEWTSGRVRNNEQFF	TGTGCCAGCAGTGAGTGGACTAGCGGGAGGGTAAGGAACAATGAGCAGTTCTTC	-	TRBJ2-1	TRBD2	TRBV6-1
CASRGQGWNTEAFF	TGTGCCAGCAGGGGACAGGGGTGGAACACTGAAGCTTTCTTT	-	TRBJ1-1	TRBD1	TRBV27
CASSRPGTGFYEQYF	TGTGCCAGCAGTAGACCTGGGACAGGATTTTACGAGCAGTACTTC	-	TRBJ2-7	TRBD1	TRBV27
CAISESWTGVETNEKLFF	TGTGCCATCAGTGAGTCGTGGACAGGGGTTGAAACTAATGAAAAACTGTTTTTT	-	TRBJ1-4	TRBD1	TRBV10-3
CASSPRQAGSYEQYF	TGTGCCAGCAGCCCCCGCCAAGCGGGGTCCTACGAGCAGTACTTC	-	TRBJ2-7	TRBD2	TRBV3-1/TRBV3-2
CASSRGNEAFF	TGTGCCAGCAGCCGCGGAAATGAAGCTTTCTTT	-	TRBJ1-1	-	TRBV3-1/TRBV3-2
CASSLGPGDEQYF	TGTGCCAGCTCACTCGGGCCAGGGGACGAGCAGTACTTC	-	TRBJ2-7	-	TRBV18
CSVDLLGQGIVDEQFF	TGCAGCGTTGACCTTCTGGGACAGGGGATTGTAGATGAGCAGTTCTTC	-	TRBJ2-1	TRBD1	TRBV29-1